Sequencing of this T cell receptor beta chain was carried out in a study of control samples from healthy donors and cancer patients. This CDR3 spans 15 amino acids. Between the trimmed V and J ends, which lost 1 base and 5 bases, there was a span of 14 bases. Germline CDR1 SGHTA, CDR2 FQGNSA. Profiling relied on immunoSEQ multiplex PCR, and the TCRdb table lists in-frame clones only, not all of them. The repertoire holds over 150,000 clones, with 85% to 95% as singletons. This sequence was found in a woman aged 18-29 years in good health. Sequenced input: blood. V and J are TRBV7-2 and TRBJ1-2; weak D call: TRBD1 (5 bases). The CDR3 region has the DNA TGTGCCAGCAGCTTAGAACGGGAGACAGCGTATGGCTACACCTTC. Translation gives CASSLERETAYGYTF.